Sequencing of this T cell receptor beta chain was carried out in a study of CD4+ T cells in melanoma. The CDR3 sequence is 15 residues long. From germline, CDR1 is KGHSH and CDR2 LQKENI. Trimming cost V 3 bases and J 1 base; bases outside gene matches: 2. The repertoire was sequenced with immunoSEQ multiplex PCR; TCRdb's copy has only in-frame clones and lacks some. Found here are over 10,000 clones, over 65% of them singletons; the top ten hold 16%. Notes on this clone: Its antigen remains unidentified.

Findings of the study overall: In melanoma, neoantigen-specific CD4+ T cells reportedly differed in differentiation state. CD8+ T cell, macrophage and B cell function reportedly correlated with neoantigen-specific CD4+ T cells.

This chain connects TRBV18 to TRBJ2-7, with TRBD2 matching over 11 bases. The specimen sequenced was cells from a culture (not recorded whether cultured in vitro). The TCR sequence derives from a human donor with melanoma. CDR3 nucleotide sequence: TGTGCCAGCTCACCTGTAGCGGGGGGGTCCTACGAGCAGTACTTC. Encoded protein: CASSPVAGGSYEQYF.